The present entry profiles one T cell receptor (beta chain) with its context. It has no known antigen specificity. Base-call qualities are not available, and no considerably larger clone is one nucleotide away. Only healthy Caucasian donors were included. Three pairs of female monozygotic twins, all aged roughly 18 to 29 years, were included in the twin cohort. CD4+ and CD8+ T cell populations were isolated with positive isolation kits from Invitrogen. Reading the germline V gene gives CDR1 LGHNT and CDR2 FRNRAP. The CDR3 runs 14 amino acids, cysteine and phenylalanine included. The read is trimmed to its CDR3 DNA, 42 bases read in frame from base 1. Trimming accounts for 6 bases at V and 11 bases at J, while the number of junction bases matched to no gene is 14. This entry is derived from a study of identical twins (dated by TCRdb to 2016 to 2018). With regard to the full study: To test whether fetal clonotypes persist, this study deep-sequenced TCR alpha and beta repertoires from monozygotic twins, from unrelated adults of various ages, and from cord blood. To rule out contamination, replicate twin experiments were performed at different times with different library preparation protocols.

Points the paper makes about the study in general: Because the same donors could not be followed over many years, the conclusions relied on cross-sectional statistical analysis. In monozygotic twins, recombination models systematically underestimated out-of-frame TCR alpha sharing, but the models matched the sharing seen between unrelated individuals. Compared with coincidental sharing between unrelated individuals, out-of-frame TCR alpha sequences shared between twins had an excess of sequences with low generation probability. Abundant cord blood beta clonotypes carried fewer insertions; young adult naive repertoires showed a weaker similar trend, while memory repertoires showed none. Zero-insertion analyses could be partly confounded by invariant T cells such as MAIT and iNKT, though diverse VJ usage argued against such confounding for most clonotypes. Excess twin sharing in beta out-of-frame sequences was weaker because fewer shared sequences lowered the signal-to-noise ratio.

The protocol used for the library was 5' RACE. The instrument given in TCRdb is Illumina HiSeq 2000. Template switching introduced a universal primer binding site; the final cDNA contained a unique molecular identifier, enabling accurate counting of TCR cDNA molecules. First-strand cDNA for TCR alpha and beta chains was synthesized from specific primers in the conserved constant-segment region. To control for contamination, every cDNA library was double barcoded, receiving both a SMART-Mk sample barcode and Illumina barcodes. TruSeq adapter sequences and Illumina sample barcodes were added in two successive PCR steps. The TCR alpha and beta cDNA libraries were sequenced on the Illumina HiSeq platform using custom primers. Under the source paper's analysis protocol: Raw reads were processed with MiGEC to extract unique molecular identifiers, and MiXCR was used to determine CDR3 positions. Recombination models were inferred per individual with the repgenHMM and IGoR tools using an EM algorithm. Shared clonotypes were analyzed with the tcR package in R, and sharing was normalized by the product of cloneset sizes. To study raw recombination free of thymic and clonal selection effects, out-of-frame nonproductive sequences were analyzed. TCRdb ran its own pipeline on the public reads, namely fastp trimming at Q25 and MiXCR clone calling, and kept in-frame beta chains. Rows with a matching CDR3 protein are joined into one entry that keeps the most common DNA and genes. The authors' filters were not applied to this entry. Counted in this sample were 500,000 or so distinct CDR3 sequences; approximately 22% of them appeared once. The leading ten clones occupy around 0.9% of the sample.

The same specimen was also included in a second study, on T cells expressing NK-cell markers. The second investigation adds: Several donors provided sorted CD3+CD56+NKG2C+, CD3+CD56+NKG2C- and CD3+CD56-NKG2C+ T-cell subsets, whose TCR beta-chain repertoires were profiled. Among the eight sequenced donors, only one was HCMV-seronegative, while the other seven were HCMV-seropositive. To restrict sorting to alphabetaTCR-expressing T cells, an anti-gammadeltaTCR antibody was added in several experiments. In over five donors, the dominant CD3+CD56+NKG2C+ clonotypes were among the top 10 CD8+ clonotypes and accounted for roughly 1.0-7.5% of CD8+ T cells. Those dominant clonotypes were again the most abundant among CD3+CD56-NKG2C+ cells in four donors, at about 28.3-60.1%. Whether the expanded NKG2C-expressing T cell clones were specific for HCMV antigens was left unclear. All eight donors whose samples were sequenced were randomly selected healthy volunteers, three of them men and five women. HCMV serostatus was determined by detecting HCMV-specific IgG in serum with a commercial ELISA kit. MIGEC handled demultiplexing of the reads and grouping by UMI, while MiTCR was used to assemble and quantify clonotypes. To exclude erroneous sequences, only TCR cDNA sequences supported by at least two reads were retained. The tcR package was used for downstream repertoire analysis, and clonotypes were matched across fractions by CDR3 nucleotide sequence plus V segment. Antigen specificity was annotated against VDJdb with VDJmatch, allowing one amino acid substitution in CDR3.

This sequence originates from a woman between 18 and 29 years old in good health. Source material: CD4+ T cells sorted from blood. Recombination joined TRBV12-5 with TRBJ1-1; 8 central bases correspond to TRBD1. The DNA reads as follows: TGTGCTAGTGGCCACGACAGGGGTCGTCTGATGGCTTTCTTT. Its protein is CASGHDRGRLMAFF.